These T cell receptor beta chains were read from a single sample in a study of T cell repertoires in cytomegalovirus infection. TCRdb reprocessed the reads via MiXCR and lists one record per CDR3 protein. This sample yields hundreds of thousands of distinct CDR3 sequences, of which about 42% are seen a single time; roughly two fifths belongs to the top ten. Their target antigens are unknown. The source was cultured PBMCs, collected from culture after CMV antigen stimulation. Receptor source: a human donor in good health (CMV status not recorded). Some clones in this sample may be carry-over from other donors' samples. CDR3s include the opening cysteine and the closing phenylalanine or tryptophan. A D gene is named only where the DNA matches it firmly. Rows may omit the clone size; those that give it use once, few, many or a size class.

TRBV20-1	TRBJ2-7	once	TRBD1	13	CSARDPTGREQYF	TGCAGTGCACGGGACCCGACAGGGCGCGAGCAGTACTTC
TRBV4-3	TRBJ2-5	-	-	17	CASSRLPDPGLQETQYF	TGCGCCAGCAGCCGCCTCCCGGACCCCGGATTGCAAGAGACCCAGTACTTC
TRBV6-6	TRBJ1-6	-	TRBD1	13	CASLGQQNSPLHF	TGTGCCAGCTTGGGACAGCAAAATTCACCCCTCCACTTT
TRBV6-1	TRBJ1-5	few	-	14	CASRGRQGWQPQHF	TGTGCCAGCCGAGGGAGGCAGGGGTGGCAGCCCCAGCATTTT
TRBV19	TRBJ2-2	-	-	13	CASSSGSPGELFF	TGTGCCAGTAGTAGCGGTAGTCCCGGGGAGCTGTTTTTT
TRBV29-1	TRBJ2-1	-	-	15	CSVESGGEPRNEQFF	TGCAGCGTTGAAAGCGGCGGGGAACCCCGAAATGAGCAGTTCTTC
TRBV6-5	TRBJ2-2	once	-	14	CASTRTTNAGELFF	TGTGCCAGCACCAGGACCACTAACGCCGGGGAGCTGTTTTTT
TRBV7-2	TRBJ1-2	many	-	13	CASSPDRDYGYTF	TGTGCCAGCAGCCCTGATCGGGACTATGGCTACACCTTC
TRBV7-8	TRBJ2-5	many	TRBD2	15	CASSLPGGPSETQYF	TGTGCCAGCAGTCTCCCGGGAGGGCCCTCAGAGACCCAGTACTTC
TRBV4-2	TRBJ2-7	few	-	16	CASSQDVWGSSYEQYF	TGTGCCAGCAGCCAAGATGTATGGGGAAGCTCCTACGAGCAGTACTTC
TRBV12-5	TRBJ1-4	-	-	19	CASGLVRDGESLPSDGLFF	TGTGCTAGTGGTTTGGTCCGGGACGGCGAATCTCTTCCGTCTGATGGGCTGTTTTTT
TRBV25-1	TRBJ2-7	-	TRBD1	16	CASSEFIGQGGYEQYF	TGTGCCAGCAGTGAATTCATAGGACAGGGGGGCTACGAGCAGTACTTC
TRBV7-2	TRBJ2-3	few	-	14	CASSLWPSTDTQYF	TGTGCCAGCAGCCTATGGCCTAGCACAGATACGCAGTATTTT
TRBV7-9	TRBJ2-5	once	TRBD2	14	CASSRPGLAGTQYF	TGTGCCAGCAGTCGACCCGGACTAGCGGGGACCCAGTACTTC
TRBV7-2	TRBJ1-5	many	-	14	CASSLRSQGQPQHF	TGTGCCAGCAGCTTAAGGTCCCAGGGTCAGCCCCAGCATTTT
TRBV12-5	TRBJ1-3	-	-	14	CASGPRTDGNTIYF	TGTGCTAGTGGTCCTAGGACAGACGGAAACACCATATATTTT
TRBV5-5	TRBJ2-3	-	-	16	CASSLARQISTDTQYF	TGTGCCAGCAGCTTGGCGCGACAGATTAGCACAGATACGCAGTATTTT
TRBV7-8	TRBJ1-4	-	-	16	CASSPVGVAANEKLFF	TGTGCCAGCAGCCCAGTAGGGGTAGCAGCTAATGAAAAACTGTTTTTT
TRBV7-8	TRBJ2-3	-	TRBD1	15	CASSLEQGAADTQYF	TGTGCCAGCAGCTTAGAACAGGGGGCGGCAGATACGCAGTATTTT
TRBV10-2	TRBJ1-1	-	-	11	CASSGDTEAFF	TGCGCCAGCAGCGGAGACACTGAAGCTTTCTTT
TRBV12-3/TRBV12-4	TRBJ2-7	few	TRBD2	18	CASSLAGLAGGETYEQYF	TGTGCCAGCAGTTTAGCAGGACTAGCGGGAGGGGAGACCTACGAGCAGTACTTC
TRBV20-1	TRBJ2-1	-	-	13	CSARDLGYNEQFF	TGCAGTGCTAGAGATCTTGGTTACAATGAGCAGTTCTTC
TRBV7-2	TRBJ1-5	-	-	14	CASSLGNDNQPQHF	TGTGCCAGCAGCTTAGGGAATGACAATCAGCCCCAGCATTTT
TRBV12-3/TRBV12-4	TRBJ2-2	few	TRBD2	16	CASSTGGGSKGGELFF	TGTGCCAGCAGCACCGGGGGGGGGTCAAAAGGCGGGGAGCTGTTTTTT
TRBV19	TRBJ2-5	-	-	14	CASSIGGSQETQYF	TGTGCCAGTAGTATAGGGGGTAGCCAAGAGACCCAGTACTTC
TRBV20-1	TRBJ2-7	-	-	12	CSASSGNYEQYF	TGCAGTGCTAGTTCAGGGAACTACGAGCAGTACTTC
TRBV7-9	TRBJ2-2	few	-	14	CASSQSIQGGELFF	TGTGCCAGCAGCCAGAGTATCCAGGGCGGGGAGCTGTTTTTT
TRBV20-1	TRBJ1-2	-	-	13	CSAYKTEDYGYTF	TGCAGTGCATACAAGACGGAGGACTATGGCTACACCTTC
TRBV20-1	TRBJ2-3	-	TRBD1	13	CSAVNRGSDTQYF	TGCAGTGCCGTGAACAGGGGGTCAGATACGCAGTATTTT
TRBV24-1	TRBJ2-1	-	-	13	CATSERGAGEQFF	TGTGCCACCAGTGAGAGAGGGGCTGGTGAGCAGTTCTTC
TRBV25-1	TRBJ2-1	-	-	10	CASSGGQQFF	TGTGCCAGCAGTGGGGGACAGCAGTTCTTC
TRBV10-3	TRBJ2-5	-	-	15	CAIRGSSGTQETQYF	TGTGCCATCAGGGGGAGTTCAGGTACCCAAGAGACCCAGTACTTC
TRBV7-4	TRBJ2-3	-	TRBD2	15	CASTLGSGSADTQYF	TGTGCCAGCACCCTAGGGAGCGGGAGTGCAGATACGCAGTATTTT
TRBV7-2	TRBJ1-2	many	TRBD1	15	CASSLGTGYSDGYTF	TGTGCCAGCAGCTTAGGGACAGGGTATTCGGATGGCTACACCTTC
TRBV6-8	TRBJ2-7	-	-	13	CASSYSGMYEQYF	TGTGCCAGCAGTTACTCAGGGATGTACGAGCAGTACTTC
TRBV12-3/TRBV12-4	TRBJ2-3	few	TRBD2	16	CASSWSSGKYTDTQYF	TGTGCCAGCAGTTGGTCGAGCGGGAAGTATACAGATACGCAGTATTTT
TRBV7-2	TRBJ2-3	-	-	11	CASSSTPTQYF	TGTGCCAGCAGTTCTACTCCGACGCAGTATTTT
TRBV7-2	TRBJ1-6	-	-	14	CASSLVQGYSPLHF	TGTGCCAGCAGCTTAGTCCAGGGCTATTCACCCCTCCACTTT
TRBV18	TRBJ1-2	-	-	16	CASSPTAQQGDYGYTF	TGTGCCAGCTCACCAACCGCACAACAGGGAGACTATGGCTACACCTTC
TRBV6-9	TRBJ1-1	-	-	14	CASSYLVGTTEAFF	TGTGCCAGCAGTTATTTGGTTGGAACCACTGAAGCTTTCTTT
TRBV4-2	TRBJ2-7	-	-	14	CASSQEIGQYEQYF	TGTGCCAGCAGCCAAGAGATAGGGCAGTACGAGCAGTACTTC
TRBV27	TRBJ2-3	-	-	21	CASSFTRRGFSPLGGTDTQYF	TGTGCCAGCAGTTTCACGCGAAGGGGGTTTTCCCCTTTAGGTGGGACAGATACGCAGTATTTT